The entry below gives a single TCR beta chain sequence along with its context. The CDR3 end falls 3 residues outside the read, so it is completed with the germline J gene. Germline CDR1 SGHRS, CDR2 YFSETQ. V trimming: 3 bases; J trimming: 4 bases; junction bases outside the gene matches: 5. CDR3 size: 16 residues. This record comes from a study of T cells in women clearing cervical HPV infection. Background on the study: For cases, blood was sampled a median approximately 150 days after lesion detection, interquartile range 90 to 200 days. HLA type stays a possible confounder, typing being limited.

Prevalent HPV16 infections were excluded; only incident single HPV16 infections included. Profiled with immunoSEQ multiplex PCR; TCRdb holds only in-frame clones, not every one. The sample spans 45,000 to 55,000 clones; the ten largest clones claim roughly 1.5%. This receptor was identified in a woman aged 18 to 75 with a cervical HPV16 infection that either progressed to CIN3+ or cleared (not recorded which). The sequenced material came from blood buffy coat. The J gene is TRBJ2-7, the V gene TRBV5-1; 15 bases align to TRBD2. This chain's CDR3 is CASSSGLAGGQYEQYF. The covered CDR3 bases are TGCGCCAGCAGCTCCGGACTAGCGGGGGGGCAGTACGAG.